This T cell receptor beta chain was captured in a study of beta chain features in type 1 diabetes. The isolated RNA, all of it, was reverse transcribed, so expressed TCRB transcripts were what got sequenced. Using immunoSEQ multiplex PCR, the repertoire was profiled, and TCRdb retains in-frame clones only, with some absent. The sample gives some 99,000 clones, roughly 40% of which show up once; more than 0.06% is in the top ten. The germline V and J ends were trimmed by 0 bases and 3 bases, with 18 bases remaining between them. Per the germline V gene, CDR1 is LNHNV and CDR2 is YYDKDF (reference sequence). This CDR3 is 17 amino acids long.

Sequenced sample: stem cell memory CD4+ T cells from blood. The chain carries TRBV15 and TRBJ2-7, with D perhaps matching TRBD2 (5 bases). The source is a woman between 18 and 29 years old in good health. The CDR3, as DNA: TGTGCCACCAGCAGAGATCTGGCCCCGGACTCACTCTACGAGCAGTACTTC. Residues: CATSRDLAPDSLYEQYF.